This T cell receptor (beta chain) derives from a study of a mutant IDH1 vaccine in newly diagnosed glioma. Time point noted: week 47, end of study. The vaccine gave 300 ug of a 20-mer mutant IDH1 peptide subcutaneously per dose. Trimming shortened V by 4 bases and J by 4 bases, and 14 bases separated the two germline ends. The germline V gene encodes CDR1 SGHRS and CDR2 YFSETQ. This CDR3 spans 15 amino acids. Produced via immunoSEQ multiplex PCR; TCRdb's table is partial and in-frame only. In the table there are tens of thousands of clones, roughly 84% of which are singletons. This clone was recorded once. As yet, its antigen is unknown.

The clonotype originates from a woman under 40 with glioma. Some clones in this sample may be carry-over from other donors' samples. This sample comprised PBMCs, obtained from a glioma patient whose treatment included an IDH1 peptide vaccine. The chain is built from TRBV5-1 and TRBJ2-2; tentatively, D is TRBD2 (6 bases). The CDR3 region has the DNA TGCGCCAGCAGCCCCCGACTAGTTGTCACCGGGGAGCTGTTTTTT. It encodes CASSPRLVVTGELFF.